These 8 T cell receptor beta chains were all obtained from the same sample, sequenced in a study of blood T cell repertoires in COVID-19. Method: immunoSEQ multiplex PCR; TCRdb's copy keeps in-frame clones and lacks some. The sample has 250,000 to 350,000 clones; about nine tenths are singletons. Input material: peripheral blood. These TCRs come from a woman aged 25-40 years with COVID-19, enrolled during active disease.

This sequence joins TRBV6-6 and TRBJ2-1; 9 bases are a match to TRBD1. With V trimmed by 4 bases and J by 4 bases, 8 bases remained unmatched. There are 16 residues in the CDR3. The germline CDR1 and CDR2 sequences are MNHNY and SVGAGI (reference sequence). CDR3 sequence reads: CASSSIQGAGYNEQFF. The CDR3 coding sequence is TGTGCCAGCAGTTCGATACAGGGGGCGGGGTACAATGAGCAGTTCTTC.

The chain is built from TRBV19 and TRBJ1-2; TRBD1 aligns across 7 bases. After removal of 5 bases from V and 5 bases from J, the junction contained 5 bases not matched to a gene. CDR3 length: 13 amino acids. The germline CDR1 and CDR2 sequences are LNHDA and SQIVND (reference sequence). CDR3: CASSPQGLYGYTF. The CDR3 nucleotides read TGTGCCAGTAGTCCACAGGGGTTATATGGCTACACCTTC.

This clone has only one observation. The chain recombines TRBV9 with TRBJ1-3; 7 nucleotides align to TRBD1. V trimming: 4 bases; J trimming: 2 bases; junction bases outside the gene matches: 3. The CDR3 runs to 14 residues. Germline loops: CDR1 SGDLS, CDR2 YYNGEE. This CDR3 reads CASSPGTAGNTIYF. DNA for the CDR3: TGTGCCAGCAGCCCGGGGACAGCTGGAAACACCATATATTTT.

V gene TRBV10-3 combines with J gene TRBJ2-3, with 10 positions matching TRBD2. The CDR3 consists of 15 residues. Germline-derived CDR1 and CDR2 are ENHRY and SYGVKD. Trimming removed 8 bases from V and 4 bases from J; junction bases left unmatched: 9. The CDR3 loop reads CAIQGDLAGADTQYF. The CDR3 coding sequence is TGTGCCATCCAGGGTGATCTAGCGGGAGCAGATACGCAGTATTTT.

The rearrangement links TRBV12-1 to TRBJ2-7; the tabulated D call, TRBD2, remains unverified against the DNA. TRBV12-1 is marked as a pseudogene. This CDR3 contains 14 residues. In nucleotides, the CDR3 is TGTGCCAGCAGCTCGAGGAGGTTGGCCTCCGAGCAGTACTTC. Protein: CASSSRRLASEQYF.

The chain uses TRBV15 and TRBJ1-5; possible D gene TRBD1, 6 bases. CDR1 is LNHNV, CDR2 YYDKDF, per germline (reference sequence). V was trimmed by 4 bases and J by 10 bases, leaving 14 bases between them. CDR3 length: 13 amino acids. Here the CDR3 reads CATSTELQGPQHF. CDR3 DNA: TGTGCCACCAGCACTGAACTACAGGGCCCCCAGCATTTT.

This chain connects TRBV3-1 (or the pseudogene TRBV3-2) to TRBJ2-7, with no clear D. The germline CDR1 and CDR2 sequences are LGHDT and YNNKEL (reference sequence). This CDR3 region has 12 residues. Trimming pared 1 base from V and 2 bases from J, leaving 3 bases between. The CDR3 DNA reads as TGTGCCAGCAGCCAAGCCACCTACGAGCAGTACTTC. Protein: CASSQATYEQYF.

The chain employs TRBV5-5 and TRBJ2-3; D call uncertain. Germline-derived CDR1 and CDR2 are SGHKS and YYEKEE (reference sequence). The CDR3 is made up of 15 amino acids. Trimming took 0 bases from V and 0 from J, leaving 8 bases between them. CDR3 residues: CASSLVGGSTDTQYF. The CDR3 nucleotides are TGTGCCAGCAGCTTGGTTGGCGGCAGCACAGATACGCAGTATTTT.